This T cell receptor beta chain was captured by sequencing in a study of T-cell memory formation after mild COVID-19. In the study overall: Largely, the TCR clusters proved donor specific.

Study-level results: Cross-reactive memory appears to have joined, as suggested by some responding clones showing up in pre-infection memory.

One entry per CDR3 protein results from TCRdb running MiXCR on the 5' RACE reads. The table lists 200,000 or so distinct CDR3 sequences, around 19% of them singletons. The V and J ends lost 6 bases and 3 bases, in that order; junction bases with no gene match: 3. Germline CDR1 is SEHNR and CDR2 is FQNEAQ (reference sequence). The CDR3 contains 13 residues. This clonotype has a handful of counts. What it binds is not known. A much larger clone differs from this one at a single base, so this may be a read error. The sequencing sample was made of PBMCs or a T cell subset sorted from them (not recorded which). This receptor was taken from an adult woman who had mild COVID-19 (a few samples of this study predate the infection). Cell type and time point are not known. V usage is TRBV7-9 and J usage is TRBJ2-3; 7 bases are a match to TRBD1. The CDR3 loop is CASRTGMTDTQYF. CDR3 coding DNA: TGTGCCAGCAGGACAGGGATGACAGATACGCAGTATTTT.